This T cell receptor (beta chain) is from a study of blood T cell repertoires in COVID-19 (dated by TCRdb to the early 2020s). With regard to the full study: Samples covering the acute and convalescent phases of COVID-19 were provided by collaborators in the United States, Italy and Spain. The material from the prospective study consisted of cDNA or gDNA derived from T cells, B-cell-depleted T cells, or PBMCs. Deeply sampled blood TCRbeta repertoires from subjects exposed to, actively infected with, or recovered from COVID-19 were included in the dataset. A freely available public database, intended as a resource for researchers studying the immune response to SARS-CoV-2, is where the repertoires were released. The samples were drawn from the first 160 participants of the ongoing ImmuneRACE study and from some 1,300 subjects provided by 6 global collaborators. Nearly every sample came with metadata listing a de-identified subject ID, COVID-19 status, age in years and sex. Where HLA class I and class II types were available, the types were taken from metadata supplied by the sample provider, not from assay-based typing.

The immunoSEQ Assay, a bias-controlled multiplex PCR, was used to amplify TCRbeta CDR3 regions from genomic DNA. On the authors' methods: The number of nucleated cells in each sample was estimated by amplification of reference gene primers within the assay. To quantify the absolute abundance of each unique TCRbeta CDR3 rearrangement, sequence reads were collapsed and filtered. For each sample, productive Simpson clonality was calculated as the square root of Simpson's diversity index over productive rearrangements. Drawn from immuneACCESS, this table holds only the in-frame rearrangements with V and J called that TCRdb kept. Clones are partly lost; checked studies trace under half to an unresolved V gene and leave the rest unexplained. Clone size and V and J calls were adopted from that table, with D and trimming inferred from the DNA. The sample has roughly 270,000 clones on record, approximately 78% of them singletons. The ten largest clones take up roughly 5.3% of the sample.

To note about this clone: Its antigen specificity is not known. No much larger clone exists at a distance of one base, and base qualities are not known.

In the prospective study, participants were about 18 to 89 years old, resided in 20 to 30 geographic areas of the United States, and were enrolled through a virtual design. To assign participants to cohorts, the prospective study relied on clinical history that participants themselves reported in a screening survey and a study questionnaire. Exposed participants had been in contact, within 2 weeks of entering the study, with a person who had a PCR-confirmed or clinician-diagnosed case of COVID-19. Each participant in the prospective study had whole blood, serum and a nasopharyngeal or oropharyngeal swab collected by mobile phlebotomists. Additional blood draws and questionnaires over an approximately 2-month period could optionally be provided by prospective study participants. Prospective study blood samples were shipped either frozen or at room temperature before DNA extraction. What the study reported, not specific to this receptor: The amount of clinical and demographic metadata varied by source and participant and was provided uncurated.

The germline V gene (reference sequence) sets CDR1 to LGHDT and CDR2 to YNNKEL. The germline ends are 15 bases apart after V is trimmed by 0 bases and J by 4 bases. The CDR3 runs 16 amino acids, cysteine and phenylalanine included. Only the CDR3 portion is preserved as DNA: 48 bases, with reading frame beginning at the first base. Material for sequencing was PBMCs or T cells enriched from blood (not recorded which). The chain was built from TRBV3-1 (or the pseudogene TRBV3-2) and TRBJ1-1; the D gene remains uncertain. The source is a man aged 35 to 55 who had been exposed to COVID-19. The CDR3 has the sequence CASSQDLATAGTEAFF. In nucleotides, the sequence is TGTGCCAGCAGCCAAGATCTTGCCACAGCGGGCACTGAAGCTTTCTTT.